This paragraph covers one TCR beta chain sequence. This entry comes from a study of long-term antiretroviral therapy in people with HIV. Survey-level immunoSEQ v3.0 assays were run. Produced via immunoSEQ multiplex PCR; TCRdb's table is partial and in-frame only. Of some 25,000 clones listed, approximately 83% were seen once; the top ten hold around 16%. With V trimmed by 5 bases and J by 6 bases, 13 bases remained unmatched. Germline CDR1 SEHNR, CDR2 FQNEAQ (reference sequence). The CDR3 loop spans 16 amino acids. The sequenced sample was unsorted PBMCs, obtained about 4.1 years after starting antiretroviral therapy. The TCR sequence derives from a man in his thirties or forties with HIV. The gene calls are TRBV7-9 and TRBJ1-1; TRBD1 aligns across 9 bases. The CDR3 region is CASSAPETGGHPEAFF. For the CDR3, the DNA is TGTGCCAGCAGCGCCCCCGAGACAGGGGGGCATCCTGAAGCTTTCTTT.